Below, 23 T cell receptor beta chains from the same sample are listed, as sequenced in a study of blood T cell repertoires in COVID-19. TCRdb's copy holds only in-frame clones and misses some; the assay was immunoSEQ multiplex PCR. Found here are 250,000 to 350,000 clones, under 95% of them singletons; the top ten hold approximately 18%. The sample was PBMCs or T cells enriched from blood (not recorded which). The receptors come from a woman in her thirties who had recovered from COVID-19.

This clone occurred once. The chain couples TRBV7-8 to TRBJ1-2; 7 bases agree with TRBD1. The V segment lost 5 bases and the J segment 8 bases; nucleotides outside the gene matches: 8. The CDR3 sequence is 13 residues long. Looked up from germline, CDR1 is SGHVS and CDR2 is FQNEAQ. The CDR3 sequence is CASSPWTGGGYTF. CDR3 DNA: TGTGCCAGCAGCCCCTGGACAGGTGGGGGCTACACCTTC.

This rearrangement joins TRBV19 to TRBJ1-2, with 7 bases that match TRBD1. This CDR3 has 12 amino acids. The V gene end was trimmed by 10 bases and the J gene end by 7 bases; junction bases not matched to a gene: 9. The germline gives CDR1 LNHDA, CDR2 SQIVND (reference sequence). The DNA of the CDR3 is TGTGCCACCCAACGACAGGGAAGTGGCTACACCTTC. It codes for CATQRQGSGYTF.

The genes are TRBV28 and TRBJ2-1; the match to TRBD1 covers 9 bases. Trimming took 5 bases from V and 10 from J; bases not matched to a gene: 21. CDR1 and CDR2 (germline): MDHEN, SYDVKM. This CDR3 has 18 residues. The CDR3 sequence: CASSGDDSPGTGREEQFF. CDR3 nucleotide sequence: TGTGCCAGCAGTGGGGATGACAGTCCCGGGACAGGGCGGGAAGAGCAGTTCTTC. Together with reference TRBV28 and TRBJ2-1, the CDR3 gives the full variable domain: DVKVTQSSRYLVKRTGEKVFLECVQDMDHENMFWYRQDPGLGLRLIYFSYDVKMKEKGDIPEGYSVSREKKERFSLILESASTNQTSMYLCASSGDDSPGTGREEQFFGPGTRLTVL.

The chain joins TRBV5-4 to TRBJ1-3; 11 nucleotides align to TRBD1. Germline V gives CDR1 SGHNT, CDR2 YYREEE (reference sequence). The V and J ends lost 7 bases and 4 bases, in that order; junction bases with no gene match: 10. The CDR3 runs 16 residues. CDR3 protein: CASSRGTGGSGNTIYF. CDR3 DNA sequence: TGTGCCAGCTCAAGAGGGACAGGGGGTTCGGGAAACACCATATATTTT.

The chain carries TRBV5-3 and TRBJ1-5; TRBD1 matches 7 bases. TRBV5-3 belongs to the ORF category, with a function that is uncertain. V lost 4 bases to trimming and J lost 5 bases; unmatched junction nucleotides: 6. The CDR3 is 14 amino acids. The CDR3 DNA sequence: TGTGCCAGAAGCCGGACAGGTGGAGATCAGCCCCAGCATTTT. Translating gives CARSRTGGDQPQHF.

In nucleotides, the CDR3 is TGTGCCAGCACTTCTCAGGGGTCCAATCAGCCCCAGCATTTT. Translation gives CASTSQGSNQPQHF. The chain is built from TRBV6-5 and TRBJ1-5; possible D gene TRBD1, 6 bases. The CDR3 spans 14 residues. Between the trimmed V and J ends, which lost 7 bases and 3 bases, there was a span of 13 bases. Germline CDR1 and CDR2: MNHEY and SVGAGI.

The CDR3 is CASSQSHRGVYEQYF. The CDR3 coding sequence is TGCGCCAGCAGCCAGAGCCACAGGGGAGTATACGAGCAGTACTTC. The chain uses TRBV4-3 and TRBJ2-7; 7 positions match TRBD1. CDR1 is LGHNA and CDR2 is YSLEER in the germline V gene. This CDR3 spans 15 amino acids. After removal of 3 bases from V and 4 bases from J, the junction contained 9 bases not matched to a gene.

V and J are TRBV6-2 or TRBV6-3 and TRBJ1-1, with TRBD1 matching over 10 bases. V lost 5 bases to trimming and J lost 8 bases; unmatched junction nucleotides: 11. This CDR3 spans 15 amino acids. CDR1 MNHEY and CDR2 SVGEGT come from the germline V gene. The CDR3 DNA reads TGTGCCAGCAGTCCCTTGGACAGGGGGACGGACGAAGCTTTCTTT. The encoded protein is CASSPLDRGTDEAFF.

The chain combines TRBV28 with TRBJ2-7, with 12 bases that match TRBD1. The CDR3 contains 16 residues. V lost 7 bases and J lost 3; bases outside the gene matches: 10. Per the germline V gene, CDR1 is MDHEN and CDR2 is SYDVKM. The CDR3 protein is CASTTLGDRGLYEQYF. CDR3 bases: TGTGCCAGCACCACGTTGGGGGACAGGGGGCTCTACGAGCAGTACTTC. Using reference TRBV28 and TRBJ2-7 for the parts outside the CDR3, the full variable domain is DVKVTQSSRYLVKRTGEKVFLECVQDMDHENMFWYRQDPGLGLRLIYFSYDVKMKEKGDIPEGYSVSREKKERFSLILESASTNQTSMYLCASTTLGDRGLYEQYFGPGTRLTVT.

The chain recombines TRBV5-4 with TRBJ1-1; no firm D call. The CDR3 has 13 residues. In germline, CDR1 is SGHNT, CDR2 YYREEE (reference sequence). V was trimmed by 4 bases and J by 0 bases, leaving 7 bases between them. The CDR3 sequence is CASSPSLNTEAFF. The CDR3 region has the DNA TGTGCCAGCAGCCCCTCCCTGAACACTGAAGCTTTCTTT.

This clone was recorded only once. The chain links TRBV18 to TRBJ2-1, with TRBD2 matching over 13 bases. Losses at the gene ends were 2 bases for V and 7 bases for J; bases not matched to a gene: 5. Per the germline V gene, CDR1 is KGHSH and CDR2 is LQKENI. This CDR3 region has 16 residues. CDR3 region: CASSPTPGLAGNEQFF. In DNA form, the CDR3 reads TGTGCCAGCTCACCAACCCCGGGACTAGCGGGGAATGAGCAGTTCTTC.

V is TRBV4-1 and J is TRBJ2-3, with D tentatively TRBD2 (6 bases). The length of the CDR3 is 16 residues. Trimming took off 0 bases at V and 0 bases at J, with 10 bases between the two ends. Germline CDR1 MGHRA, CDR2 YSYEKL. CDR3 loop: CASSQDGGVSTDTQYF. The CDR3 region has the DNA TGCGCCAGCAGCCAAGACGGCGGGGTGAGCACAGATACGCAGTATTTT.

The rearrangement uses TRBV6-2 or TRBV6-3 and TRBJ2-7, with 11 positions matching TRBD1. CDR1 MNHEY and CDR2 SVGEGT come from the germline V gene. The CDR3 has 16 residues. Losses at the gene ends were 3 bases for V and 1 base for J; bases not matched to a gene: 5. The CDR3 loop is CASSYRTGGVSYEQYF. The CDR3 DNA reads TGTGCCAGCAGTTATCGGACAGGGGGCGTGTCCTACGAGCAGTACTTC.

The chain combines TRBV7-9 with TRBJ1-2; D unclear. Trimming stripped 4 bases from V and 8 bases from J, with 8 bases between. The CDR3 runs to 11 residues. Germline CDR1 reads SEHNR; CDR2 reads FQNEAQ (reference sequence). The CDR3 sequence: CASSSGGGYTF. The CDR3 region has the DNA TGTGCCAGCAGCTCGGGTGGAGGCTACACCTTC.

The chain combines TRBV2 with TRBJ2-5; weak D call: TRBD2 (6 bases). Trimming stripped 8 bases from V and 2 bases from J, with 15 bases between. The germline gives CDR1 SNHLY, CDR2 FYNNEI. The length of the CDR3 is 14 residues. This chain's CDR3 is CASCGAGLQETQYF. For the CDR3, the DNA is TGTGCCAGCTGCGGGGCGGGGCTTCAAGAGACCCAGTACTTC.

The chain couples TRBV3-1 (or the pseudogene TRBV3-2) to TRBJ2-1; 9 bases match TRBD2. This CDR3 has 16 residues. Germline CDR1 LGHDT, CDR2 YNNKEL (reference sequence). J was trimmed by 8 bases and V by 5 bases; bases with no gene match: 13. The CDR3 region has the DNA TGTGCCAGCAGCGGCTCACCGGGACTAGCCGCTTATGAGCAGTTCTTC. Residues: CASSGSPGLAAYEQFF.

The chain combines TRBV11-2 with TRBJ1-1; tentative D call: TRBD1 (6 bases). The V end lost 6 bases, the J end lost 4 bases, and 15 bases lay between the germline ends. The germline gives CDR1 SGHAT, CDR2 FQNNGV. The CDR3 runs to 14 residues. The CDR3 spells CASRLNRVGTEAFF. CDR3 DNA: TGTGCCAGCAGACTAAACAGGGTTGGCACTGAAGCTTTCTTT.

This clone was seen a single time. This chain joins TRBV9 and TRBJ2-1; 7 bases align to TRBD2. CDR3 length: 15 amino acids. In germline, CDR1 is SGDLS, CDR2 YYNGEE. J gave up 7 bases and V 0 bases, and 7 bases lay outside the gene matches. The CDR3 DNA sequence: TGTGCCAGCAGCGTAGTAGGCGGGAGTGGAAATGAGCAGTTCTTC. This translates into CASSVVGGSGNEQFF.

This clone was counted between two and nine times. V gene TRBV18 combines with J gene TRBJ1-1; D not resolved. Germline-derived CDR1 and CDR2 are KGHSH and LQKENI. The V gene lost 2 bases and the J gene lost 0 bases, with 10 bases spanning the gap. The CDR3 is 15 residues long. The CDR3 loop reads CASSPSGPMNTEAFF. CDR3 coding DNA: TGTGCCAGCTCACCATCGGGTCCGATGAACACTGAAGCTTTCTTT.

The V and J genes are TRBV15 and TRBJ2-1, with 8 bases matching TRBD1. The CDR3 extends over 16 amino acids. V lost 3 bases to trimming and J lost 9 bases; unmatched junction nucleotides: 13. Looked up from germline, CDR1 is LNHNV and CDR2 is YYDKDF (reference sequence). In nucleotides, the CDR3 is TGTGCCACCAGCAGGACCCCAGGGGGCCGGACGGGTGAGCAGTTCTTC. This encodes CATSRTPGGRTGEQFF.

CDR3 loop: CASSQVADTQYF. As DNA, the CDR3 is TGCGCCAGCAGCCAGGTAGCAGATACGCAGTATTTT. The gene calls are TRBV4-1 and TRBJ2-3; unclear D gene. There are 12 residues in the CDR3. Trimming pared 3 bases from V and 4 bases from J, leaving 5 bases between. The germline gives CDR1 MGHRA, CDR2 YSYEKL.

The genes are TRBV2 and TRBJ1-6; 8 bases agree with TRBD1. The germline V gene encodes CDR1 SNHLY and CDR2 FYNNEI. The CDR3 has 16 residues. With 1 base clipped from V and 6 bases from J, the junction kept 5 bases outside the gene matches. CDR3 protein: CASSEETGQVNSPLHF. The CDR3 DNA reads TGTGCCAGCAGTGAAGAAACGGGACAGGTTAATTCACCCCTCCACTTT.

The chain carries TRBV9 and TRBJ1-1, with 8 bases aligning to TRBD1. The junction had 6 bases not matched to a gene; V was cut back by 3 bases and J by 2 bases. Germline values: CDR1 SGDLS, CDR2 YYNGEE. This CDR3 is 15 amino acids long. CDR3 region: CASSDKTGVNTEAFF. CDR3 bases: TGTGCCAGCAGCGACAAGACAGGGGTTAACACTGAAGCTTTCTTT.